This record covers a single T cell receptor (beta chain). What it binds is unknown. Other DNA sequences in the sample encode the same CDR3. The data stem from a study of cytomegalovirus exposure and HLA in healthy donors. This CDR3 contains 13 residues. Germline lookup yields CDR1 MNHEY and CDR2 SVGAGI. J gave up 3 bases and V 6 bases, and 3 bases lay outside the gene matches. The PCR ran on 60 Vbeta and 13 Jbeta primers. Libraries were prepared by immunoSEQ multiplex PCR; TCRdb keeps only in-frame clonotypes and omits some of them. The sample yields approximately 89,000 clones, 75% to 80% seen once. General study points: The authors later linked a missense DCLRE1C variant to TCR beta V- and J-gene trimming. Published work reported that the classifier diagnosed cytomegalovirus status with high specificity and sensitivity.

The chain combines TRBV6-5 with TRBJ2-7; 9 bases align to TRBD1. Sequencing used PBMCs. The TCR was taken from a man younger than 45 in good health and CMV-seronegative. The CDR3 DNA follows: TGTGCCAGCAGAGCGGGACAGGGCTACGAGCAGTACTTC. Its translation: CASRAGQGYEQYF.